These 27 T cell receptor beta chains were sequenced from one sample in a study of blood T cells in healthy people across ages. Primers used in a second PCR of about 7 to 12 cycles were a sample-barcoded 5' primer and a J-beta primer mix. From the 5' RACE reads, TCRdb called clonotypes with MiXCR, one entry per CDR3 protein. This table holds around 940,000 distinct CDR3 sequences, roughly 51% found once. The sample comprised blood. The origin of the receptors is a woman aged 55 to 70 in good health.

The chain employs TRBV7-2 and TRBJ2-5, with a weak D call TRBD2 (6 bases). TRBJ2-7 explains the end of the DNA better; the J call may be wrong. This CDR3 region has 14 residues. Germline lookup yields CDR1 SGHTA and CDR2 FQGNSA. This chain's CDR3 is CASSPEAGGYEQYF. CDR3 nucleotides: TGTGCCAGCAGCCCAGAAGCGGGCGGCTACGAGCAGTACTTC.

This chain connects TRBV7-2 to TRBJ2-3; TRBD2 agrees at 11 bases. Germline CDR1 and CDR2: SGHTA and FQGNSA. The CDR3 has 16 residues. V lost 6 bases and J lost 5; bases outside the gene matches: 10. CDR3: CASRANSGRVKDTQYF. In nucleotides, the CDR3 is TGTGCCAGCAGGGCGAATAGCGGGAGGGTAAAAGATACGCAGTATTTT.

This clonotype has more than one count but fewer than ten. The chain employs TRBV7-2 and TRBJ2-7; D may be TRBD2 (5 bases). Trimming cost V 6 bases and J 10 bases, with 16 bases left between them. Per germline, CDR1 SGHTA and CDR2 FQGNSA. The CDR3 length is 12 residues. The CDR3, as DNA: TGTGCCAGCAGTCAGGCGAGGGATCTTCAGTACTTC. It encodes CASSQARDLQYF.

The chain recombines TRBV6-6 with TRBJ2-2; 9 positions match TRBD1. V gave up 6 bases and J gave up 4 bases; unmatched junction bases: 9. Looked up from germline, CDR1 is MNHNY and CDR2 is SVGAGI (reference sequence). The length of the CDR3 is 16 residues. The CDR3 coding sequence is TGTGCCAGCAGCCTCTCGAAGGACAGGGGCACCGGGGAGCTGTTTTTT. Translation: CASSLSKDRGTGELFF.

The chain carries TRBV5-1 and TRBJ2-1, with 9 bases identical to TRBD2. The CDR3 is 15 amino acids. V was pared by 0 bases and J by 13 bases, with 11 bases of the junction left unmatched. Looked up from germline, CDR1 is SGHRS and CDR2 is YFSETQ. CDR3 sequence reads: CASSLVNGGREEQFF. CDR3 sequence (DNA): TGCGCCAGCAGCTTGGTGAATGGCGGGAGGGAGGAACAGTTCTTC.

The J gene is TRBJ2-3, the V gene TRBV28, with 10 bases aligning to TRBD2. Germline V CDR1 and CDR2: MDHEN, SYDVKM. V lost 5 bases and J lost 2; bases outside the gene matches: 7. This CDR3 spans 16 amino acids. This chain's CDR3 is CASSTHSGRNTDTQYF. The CDR3 region has the DNA TGTGCCAGCAGTACCCATAGCGGGAGGAACACAGATACGCAGTATTTT.

This chain uses TRBV7-9 with TRBJ2-7, with D maybe TRBD2 (6 bases). Matching the DNA end better, TRBJ2-5 makes the J call doubtful. The CDR3 loop spans 14 amino acids. CDR1 SEHNR and CDR2 FQNEAQ come from the germline V gene (reference sequence). The CDR3 DNA reads as TGTGCCAGCAGCGAGCAGATACGGGGGGAGACCCAGTACTTC. Protein: CASSEQIRGETQYF.

A word on this clonotype: One end of the junction does not line up with germline, which may come from a read error. The chain carries TRBV4-2 and TRBJ2-7, with TRBD2 identical over 8 bases. CDR1 is LGHNA, CDR2 YNFKEQ, per germline. The CDR3 is 15 residues long. The CDR3 coding sequence is TGTGTCAGCAGCCAAGAGTCCCAGCGGGAGAGGGCCCAGTACTTC. Amino acids: CVSSQESQRERAQYF.

The V call is TRBV7-9, the J call TRBJ2-5; D gene uncertain. Germline assignment: CDR1 SEHNR and CDR2 FQNEAQ (reference sequence). Between the trimmed V and J ends, which lost 10 bases and 2 bases, there was a span of 11 bases. This CDR3 has 12 amino acids. For the CDR3, the DNA is TGTGCCACCACGAGGAATCAAGAGACCCAGTACTTC. This encodes CATTRNQETQYF.

The chain uses TRBV28 and TRBJ2-4; 9 bases agree with TRBD2. The DNA end is more similar to TRBJ2-7, so the J call may be wrong. Looked up from germline, CDR1 is MDHEN and CDR2 is SYDVKM. This CDR3 comprises 17 residues. DNA of the CDR3: TGTGCCAGCAGTTCGTCTAGCGGGACTCCTTTTTCCTACGAGCAGTACTTC. Its protein is CASSSSSGTPFSYEQYF.

The V gene is TRBV27, the J gene TRBJ2-5; 9 bases match TRBD1. J was trimmed by 4 bases and V by 3 bases; bases with no gene match: 6. The CDR3 runs 15 residues. Germline V gene data show CDR1 as MNHEY and CDR2 as SMNVEV (reference sequence). CDR3: CASSLGTGRPETQYF. The CDR3 bases are TGTGCCAGCAGTTTGGGGACAGGGAGGCCAGAGACCCAGTACTTC.

The gene calls are TRBV6-1 and TRBJ1-2; D call uncertain. V gave up 7 bases and J gave up 8 bases, with 20 bases separating them. The CDR3 runs to 14 residues. Germline V CDR1 and CDR2: MNHNS, SASEGT. The DNA of the CDR3 is TGTGCCAGCACCCTAGAGAGGGTTCCGGTGGGCTACACCTTC. Translating it yields CASTLERVPVGYTF.

The rearrangement uses TRBV10-3 and TRBJ2-1; TRBD2 agrees at 8 bases. Germline CDR1 and CDR2: ENHRY and SYGVKD. The CDR3 runs to 13 residues. V dropped 7 bases and J dropped 4; count of bases not matched to a gene: 3. The CDR3 bases are TGTGCCATCATGGAGCGGGGGTACAATGAGCAGTTCTTC. It codes for CAIMERGYNEQFF.

This clonotype turned up a few times. The J gene is TRBJ2-5, the V gene TRBV4-1; 11 nucleotides align to TRBD1. Unmatched junction bases numbered 0, after V lost 1 base and J lost 2 bases. Germline V CDR1 and CDR2: MGHRA, YSYEKL. The CDR3 has 15 residues. The CDR3 reads CASSQGDRGQETQYF. CDR3 DNA: TGCGCCAGCAGCCAAGGGGACAGGGGGCAAGAGACCCAGTACTTC.

This chain joins TRBV9 and TRBJ1-4; maybe TRBD1 (5 bases). The CDR3 has 14 amino acids. Per germline, CDR1 SGDLS and CDR2 YYNGEE. V was pared by 4 bases and J by 2 bases, with 9 bases between. The CDR3 spells CASSLGVTNEKLFF. The CDR3 DNA is TGTGCCAGCAGCCTAGGGGTGACTAATGAAAAACTGTTTTTT.

V usage is TRBV4-2 and J usage is TRBJ2-7; 7 nucleotides agree with TRBD2. Per the germline V gene, CDR1 is LGHNA and CDR2 is YNFKEQ. The CDR3 has 16 residues. V shed 2 bases and J 2 bases; nucleotides not matched to a gene: 9. Here the CDR3 DNA reads TGTGCCAGCAGCCAATACGCGCTAGCGGAAACCTACGAGCAGTACTTC. Its protein product is CASSQYALAETYEQYF.

This clonotype was detected once. The chain recombines TRBV10-3 with TRBJ1-5; 8 positions agree with TRBD1. V lost 4 bases and J lost 7; bases outside the gene matches: 6. In germline, CDR1 is ENHRY, CDR2 SYGVKD. The CDR3 contains 14 residues. CDR3 sequence (DNA): TGTGCCATCAGTGTCGGACAGGGTTCACAGCCCCAGCATTTT. This encodes CAISVGQGSQPQHF.

This CDR3 is CASSQPGHTSYNEQFF. CDR3 DNA sequence: TGCGCCAGCAGCCAACCGGGGCATACCTCCTACAATGAGCAGTTCTTC. V gene TRBV4-3 combines with J gene TRBJ2-1; D may be TRBD1 or TRBD2 (5 bases each). Germline V lookup: CDR1 LGHNA, CDR2 YSLEER. V lost 2 bases to trimming and J lost 0 bases, with 11 bases between them. The CDR3 length is 16 residues.

The chain couples TRBV18 to TRBJ2-3; D call uncertain. Germline lookup yields CDR1 KGHSH and CDR2 LQKENI. V lost 6 bases and J 0 bases, leaving 16 bases between the germline ends. The CDR3 runs 16 residues. CDR3: CASSSSAGLSTDTQYF. CDR3 DNA: TGTGCCAGCTCTTCCTCCGCAGGCCTTAGCACAGATACGCAGTATTTT.

In its sample, this clonotype was seen a few times. The chain uses TRBV7-2 and TRBJ2-7; 9 bases align to TRBD2. Unmatched junction bases numbered 7, after V lost 4 bases and J lost 3 bases. This CDR3 region has 15 residues. The germline V gene has CDR1 SGHTA and CDR2 FQGNSA. This CDR3 reads CASSSNSGGVYEQYF. As DNA, the CDR3 is TGTGCCAGCAGCTCCAATAGCGGGGGAGTCTACGAGCAGTACTTC.

The chain carries TRBV12-3 or TRBV12-4 and TRBJ2-7; D is ambiguous. Trimming removed 3 bases at V and 0 bases at J, with 12 bases between. The CDR3 is 15 amino acids. DNA of the CDR3: TGTGCCAGCAGTTTTGGCGGTCAAGCCTCCTACGAGCAGTACTTC. Protein product: CASSFGGQASYEQYF.

The chain is built from TRBV7-2 and TRBJ2-3, with a tentative D call TRBD1 (6 bases). The V end lost 5 bases, the J end lost 4 bases, and 10 bases lay between the germline ends. Germline lookup yields CDR1 SGHTA and CDR2 FQGNSA. CDR3 size: 13 residues. The CDR3 nucleotides read TGTGCCAGCAGCAGCCGACAGGCAGATACGCAGTATTTT. Amino acid sequence: CASSSRQADTQYF.

The chain employs TRBV27 and TRBJ2-1; the D gene is possibly TRBD1 (6 bases). Trimming removed 2 bases from V and 10 bases from J, with 9 bases in between. Germline CDR1 and CDR2: MNHEY and SMNVEV (reference sequence). The CDR3 spans 12 residues. CDR3 nucleotides: TGTGCCAGCAGTTTAGGGGGCTGGGAGCAGTTCTTC. This encodes CASSLGGWEQFF.

The chain recombines TRBV2 with TRBJ2-7; TRBD2 agrees at 8 bases. CDR1 is SNHLY, CDR2 FYNNEI, per germline. V gave up 6 bases and J gave up 3 bases; unmatched junction bases: 10. CDR3 size: 15 residues. This chain's CDR3 is CASRIGLAEYYEQYF. Written as DNA, the CDR3 is TGTGCCAGCAGGATTGGACTAGCTGAATACTACGAGCAGTACTTC.

This rearrangement joins TRBV29-1 to TRBJ2-1; TRBD1 might be the D (6 bases). The CDR3 runs 13 residues. Germline V lookup: CDR1 SQVTM, CDR2 ANQGSEA. V shed 6 bases and J shed 4 bases, with 13 bases lying between them. DNA of the CDR3: TGCAGCGTAGAGGACAGAGATTACAATGAGCAGTTCTTC. It is translated as CSVEDRDYNEQFF.

This chain links TRBV24-1 with TRBJ2-7; no clear D gene. CDR1 is KGHDR and CDR2 is SFDVKD in the germline V gene. This CDR3 has 13 residues. V was shortened by 3 bases and J by 4 bases, with 9 bases between the two germline ends. Written as DNA, the CDR3 is TGTGCCACCAGTGATCCGGTCAATTACGAGCAGTACTTC. This translates into CATSDPVNYEQYF.

CDR3 in DNA: TGTGCCAGCAGTTTCGACGGGCTTAATGAAAAACTGTTTTTT. Translating gives CASSFDGLNEKLFF. V usage is TRBV6-5 and J usage is TRBJ1-4; D gene uncertain. The CDR3 is 14 residues long. The ends were cut back, 4 bases at V and 4 bases at J, with 10 bases in the middle. Germline CDR1 is MNHEY and CDR2 is SVGAGI.